Presented here are 3 T cell receptor beta chains from one specimen sequenced in a study of blood T cell repertoires in COVID-19. The method was immunoSEQ multiplex PCR; TCRdb's version includes in-frame clones alone and lacks a portion of them. There are approximately 75,000 clones in the sample; approximately 83% occur only once, and 5.5% to 8% lies in the top ten. The sequenced sample consisted of peripheral blood. The source is a man aged 30 to 45 with COVID-19, enrolled during active disease.

V and J are TRBV7-2 and TRBJ2-1; 10 positions agree with TRBD2. The J segment lost 8 bases and the V segment lost 3 bases, leaving 13 bases of the junction unmatched. This CDR3 is 17 amino acids long. Germline assignment: CDR1 SGHTA and CDR2 FQGNSA. CDR3 nucleotides: TGTGCCAGCAGCTTCCGGGCTAGCGGGAGTAGGCCGGATGAGCAGTTCTTC. Translated, it gives CASSFRASGSRPDEQFF.

The V and J genes are TRBV7-2 and TRBJ2-4, with TRBD1 matching 8 bases. CDR3 size: 13 residues. CDR1 SGHTA and CDR2 FQGNSA come from the germline V gene. Trimming at V came to 5 bases and at J to 6 bases, leaving 3 bases not matched to a gene. The CDR3 loop is CASSSGQGNIQYF. CDR3 in DNA: TGTGCCAGCAGCAGCGGACAGGGAAACATTCAGTACTTC.

The V call is TRBV4-1, the J call TRBJ1-6; no clear D. CDR1 is MGHRA and CDR2 is YSYEKL in the germline V gene. V was clipped by 3 bases and J by 9 bases, with 9 bases between them. The CDR3 loop spans 13 amino acids. CDR3 region: CASSQSGFSPLHF. In DNA, the CDR3 is TGCGCCAGCAGCCAGTCCGGGTTTTCACCCCTCCACTTT.